This T cell receptor (beta chain) was recorded in a study of PD-1 blockade in classical Hodgkin lymphoma. Overall study results and limits: For complete responders, baseline diversity was comparable to that of newly diagnosed patients.

The trim removed 4 bases at V and 7 bases at J, leaving 7 bases unmatched. Per the germline V gene, CDR1 is SGHTS and CDR2 is YDEGEE. The CDR3 is made up of 13 amino acids. Clones were read by immunoSEQ multiplex PCR, and TCRdb kept only the in-frame ones, dropping some. Here the sample spans about 110,000 clones, about 89% being singletons. About this clone: Its cognate antigen is unknown.

Autologous stem cell transplantation was followed by relapse in every patient, and brentuximab vedotin exposure varied. The sequenced sample was peripheral blood mononuclear cells (PBMCs), obtained before the second cycle of nivolumab. The chain has TRBV5-8 and TRBJ1-2, with 7 bases that match TRBD1. This TCR was recovered from a human donor with classical Hodgkin lymphoma. CDR3 residues: CASSRQGLSGYTF. The CDR3 DNA follows: TGTGCCAGCAGCCGACAGGGTTTGAGTGGCTACACCTTC.